This T cell receptor (beta chain) came from a study of shared clonotypes between healthy human individuals. This CDR3 comprises 15 residues. Looked up from germline, CDR1 is LGHNA and CDR2 is YSLEER. V was pared by 0 bases and J by 4 bases, with 13 bases between. Sequenced by immunoSEQ multiplex PCR; TCRdb stores in-frame clones only, minus some. The profile shows 2 million to 2.5 million clones, less than 95% of them singletons. The sequenced sample was naive CD4+ T cells from PBMCs. This sample's subset: CD45RA+ positively selected. V usage is TRBV4-3 and J usage is TRBJ2-7, with D uncertain. The sequence derives from a man aged 18 to 30 in good health. Some clones in this sample may be carry-over from other donors' samples. The CDR3: CASSQEWASIYEQYF. In DNA form, the CDR3 reads TGCGCCAGCAGCCAAGAGTGGGCCTCCATTTACGAGCAGTACTTC.